The present T cell receptor beta chain was sequenced within a study of T cells in Graves' hyperthyroidism and ophthalmopathy. Amplification of TCR beta CDR3 regions used RNA as the template. Researchers ran a first-round RT-PCR on the TCR CDR3 using the HTBI primer set. From the multiplex PCR reads, TCRdb called clonotypes with MiXCR, one entry per CDR3 protein. The table records roughly 500,000 distinct CDR3 sequences, 46% of them present only once. Not enrolled were patients with uncontrolled infection, other autoimmune disease, pregnancy or lactation. Orbital computed tomography, thyroid ultrasound, serum thyroxine and TRAb, and clinical symptoms together informed the diagnoses. A remark on this clonotype: Its antigen remains unknown. Mismatch with germline at one junction end may stem from a read error.

The CDR3 is 15 residues long. CDR1 ENHRY and CDR2 SYGVKD come from the germline V gene. Study-level results: Most thyroid clonotypes expanded above 0.001 appeared in blood too. Ophthalmopathy got predicted by the model a median about 6.7 months before its onset.

Sample: peripheral blood or thyroid tissue (not recorded which). The J gene is TRBJ2-5, the V gene TRBV10-3; 11 nucleotides match TRBD2. The source is an adult woman with Graves' disease, either hyperthyroidism or ophthalmopathy (not recorded which). CDR3 coding DNA: TGTGCCAGCAGTTACCGGGGACTAGCGGCAGGAACCCAGTACTTC. It codes for CASSYRGLAAGTQYF.